These 29 T cell receptor beta chains share one sample of origin, sequenced in a study of T cell repertoires in cytomegalovirus infection. Their recognized antigens are unknown. TCRdb re-called the reads with MiXCR, one entry per CDR3 protein. The table includes 450,000 to 600,000 distinct CDR3 sequences, roughly 34% detected once. This sample comprised cultured PBMCs, obtained from culture after CMV antigen stimulation. The receptor source for this set is a human donor in good health (CMV status not recorded). Some clones in this sample may be carry-over from other donors' samples.

This clonotype was counted only a few times. The rearrangement links TRBV7-9 to TRBJ1-4; D gene unclear. Germline V gene lookup returns CDR1 SEHNR and CDR2 FQNEAQ (reference sequence). Trimming took 5 bases from V and 3 from J, leaving 19 bases between them. CDR3 length equals 17 residues. CDR3 DNA sequence: TGTGCCAGCAGCCACCCTGGGTGGTGGGGATCTAATGAAAAACTGTTTTTT. Translated, it gives CASSHPGWWGSNEKLFF.

The rearrangement links TRBV19 to TRBJ1-2; D is perhaps TRBD1 (5 bases). In germline, CDR1 is LNHDA, CDR2 SQIVND (reference sequence). Deletions cut 6 bases from V and 2 bases from J, with 13 bases between. The CDR3 consists of 14 residues. This chain's CDR3 is CASRETRGNYGYTF. The CDR3, as DNA: TGTGCCAGTAGGGAGACAAGGGGCAACTATGGCTACACCTTC. Complete variable domain (other parts from reference TRBV19 and TRBJ1-2): DGGITQSPKYLFRKEGQNVTLSCEQNLNHDAMYWYRQDPGQGLRLIYYSQIVNDFQKGDIAEGYSVSREKKESFPLTVTSAQKNPTAFYLCASRETRGNYGYTFGSGTRLTVV.

The chain links TRBV5-6 to TRBJ2-7; perhaps TRBD1 as D (6 bases). This CDR3 is 13 amino acids long. Germline V gives CDR1 SGHDT, CDR2 YYEEEE. With 0 bases removed from V and 6 bases from J, the gap between germline ends came to 10 bases. CDR3 sequence (DNA): TGTGCCAGCAGCTTGGGGGCAGGGGTCGAGCAGTACGTC. This codes for CASSLGAGVEQYV.

This clonotype was recorded a few times. The chain recombines TRBV12-3 or TRBV12-4 with TRBJ2-5; 12 bases fit TRBD2. J lost 5 bases, V lost 6 bases, and 7 bases had no gene match. The CDR3 runs to 15 residues. CDR3 nucleotide sequence: TGTGCCAGCAGCCCAAGACTAGCGGGAGTGGAGACCCAGTACTTC. This gives the protein CASSPRLAGVETQYF.

The rearrangement links TRBV28 to TRBJ2-2, with D perhaps TRBD1 (6 bases). Germline CDR1 is MDHEN and CDR2 is SYDVKM. V lost 3 bases to trimming and J lost 6 bases, with 17 bases between them. The CDR3 totals 16 residues. The DNA for the CDR3 is TGTGCCAGCAGTTTTTTCTCCAGGGGTCAGGCCGGGGAGCTGTTTTTT. The encoded protein is CASSFFSRGQAGELFF.

This clonotype was seen only a few times. The genes are TRBV6-6 and TRBJ2-7; maybe TRBD1 (7 bases). CDR3 length equals 14 residues. Trimming removed 6 bases from V and 1 base from J, with 13 bases in between. From germline, CDR1 is MNHNY and CDR2 SVGAGI (reference sequence). Here the CDR3 reads CASRQGRISYEQYV. In DNA form, the CDR3 reads TGTGCCAGCAGACAGGGGAGGATATCCTACGAGCAGTACGTC.

The V and J genes are TRBV20-1 and TRBJ2-7; 10 bases align to TRBD2. Looked up from germline, CDR1 is DFQATT and CDR2 is SNEGSKA (reference sequence). CDR3 size: 15 residues. With 6 bases clipped from V and 7 bases from J, the junction kept 15 bases outside the gene matches. CDR3 sequence reads: CSASLGLAGVREQYF. CDR3 sequence (DNA): TGCAGTGCCTCGCTGGGGCTAGCGGGAGTACGGGAGCAGTACTTC.

The chain links TRBV6-1 to TRBJ2-7; weak D call: TRBD2 (6 bases). V was shortened by 5 bases and J by 1 base, with 12 bases between the two germline ends. Per the germline V gene, CDR1 is MNHNS and CDR2 is SASEGT. This CDR3 has 14 residues. The CDR3 nucleotides are TGTGCCAGCAGTCGGGAGATTGGGTCCTACGAGCAGTACTTC. It encodes CASSREIGSYEQYF.

This clonotype was seen only a few times. The chain couples TRBV30 to TRBJ2-2; D assignment may be TRBD1 or TRBD2 (6 bases each). V lost 7 bases and J lost 0, with 15 bases in between. This CDR3 is built from 15 residues. CDR1 and CDR2 (germline): GTSNPN, SVGIG (reference sequence). Written as DNA, the CDR3 is TGTGCCTCCCTCGGGGGCAGCACGAACACCGGGGAGCTGTTTTTT. Translation: CASLGGSTNTGELFF.

The chain employs TRBV15 and TRBJ2-3, with unresolved D. CDR3 size: 16 residues. Trimming shortened V by 4 bases and J by 0 bases, and 14 bases separated the two germline ends. The germline gives CDR1 LNHNV, CDR2 YYDKDF (reference sequence). CDR3 sequence: CATSIMPGPSTDTQYF. The CDR3, as DNA: TGTGCCACCAGCATTATGCCAGGCCCTAGCACAGATACGCAGTATTTT.

This sequence joins TRBV24-1 and TRBJ2-3, with D maybe TRBD2 (6 bases). Germline CDR1 is KGHDR and CDR2 is SFDVKD. The V end was cut by 5 bases, the J end by 9 bases, with 11 bases between. This CDR3 has 12 residues. CDR3 coding DNA: TGTGCCACCAGTGCAGCGGGCGTAACGCAGTATTTT. This translates into CATSAAGVTQYF.

This clonotype was counted only a few times. The chain has TRBV7-6 and TRBJ2-1; 9 nucleotides match TRBD2. The trim removed 5 bases at V and 10 bases at J, leaving 15 bases unmatched. Germline V gene lookup returns CDR1 SGHVS and CDR2 FNYEAQ. This CDR3 comprises 16 residues. In nucleotides, the CDR3 is TGTGCCAGCAGCCCAACCCGCGGGAGGGCCACAGGCGAGCAGTTCTTC. Its translation: CASSPTRGRATGEQFF.

This clonotype was found a few times. The CDR3 nucleotides read TGTGCCAGCAGATTGAGGCACCAGTCGGGGGACCCCGGGGAGCTGTTTTTT. Translating gives CASRLRHQSGDPGELFF. This chain connects TRBV5-4 to TRBJ2-2, with D perhaps TRBD2 (6 bases). CDR3 length equals 17 residues. The V end was cut by 5 bases, the J end by 6 bases, with 23 bases between. Germline V CDR1 and CDR2: SGHNT, YYREEE (reference sequence).

J is TRBJ1-5 and V is TRBV27; no clear D. The V end lost 0 bases, the J end lost 5 bases, and 11 bases lay between the germline ends. The CDR3 extends over 15 amino acids. Germline V gene sequence: CDR1 MNHEY, CDR2 SMNVEV (reference sequence). CDR3 sequence reads: CASSLSWASHQPQHF. In nucleotides, the CDR3 is TGTGCCAGCAGTTTATCGTGGGCATCTCATCAGCCCCAGCATTTT.

This clonotype was seen only a few times. V usage is TRBV5-4 and J usage is TRBJ2-6; D gene ambiguous. The CDR3 spans 14 residues. Trimming took off 4 bases at V and 4 bases at J, with 9 bases between the two ends. Germline-derived CDR1 and CDR2 are SGHNT and YYREEE (reference sequence). The CDR3 sequence: CASSPESGANVLTF. CDR3 in DNA: TGTGCCAGCAGCCCAGAATCAGGGGCCAACGTCCTGACTTTC.

The table lists this clonotype with many counts. The chain employs TRBV7-8 and TRBJ1-1; D call uncertain. Trimming cost V 5 bases and J 1 base, with 8 bases left between them. The CDR3 runs 13 residues. Germline V CDR1 and CDR2: SGHVS, FQNEAQ. The DNA for the CDR3 is TGTGCCAGCAGCCGCGGTTCGAACACTGAAGCTTTCTTT. Protein sequence: CASSRGSNTEAFF.

In this sample, this clonotype turned up a few times. The chain employs TRBV10-3 and TRBJ1-5; possibly TRBD1 for D (5 bases). Trimming pared 3 bases from V and 1 base from J, leaving 13 bases between. CDR1 is ENHRY, CDR2 SYGVKD, per germline. CDR3 length equals 16 residues. Here the CDR3 DNA reads TGTGCCATCAGTGATCAGGGTCTCACAAGCAATCAGCCCCAGCATTTT. It translates to CAISDQGLTSNQPQHF.

This clonotype was recorded at least ten times. This sequence joins TRBV7-2 and TRBJ2-7, with a weak D call TRBD1 (6 bases). Germline V CDR1 and CDR2: SGHTA, FQGNSA. V lost 4 bases to trimming and J lost 2 bases, with 12 bases between them. CDR3 size: 14 residues. The CDR3 loop reads CASSSMTGPYEQYV. CDR3 bases: TGTGCCAGCAGCTCGATGACAGGCCCCTACGAGCAGTACGTC.

The V and J genes are TRBV6-5 and TRBJ2-3; D gene unclear. The germline gives CDR1 MNHEY, CDR2 SVGAGI. This CDR3 comprises 17 residues. V was pared by 3 bases and J by 0 bases, with 16 bases between. DNA for the CDR3: TGTGCCAGCAGTTATGTTATCGGTCGATCGAGCACAGATACGCAGTATTTT. Protein sequence: CASSYVIGRSSTDTQYF.

The chain uses TRBV12-3 or TRBV12-4 and TRBJ1-1; TRBD1 might be the D (5 bases). This CDR3 is 15 amino acids long. With 5 bases removed from V and 5 bases from J, the gap between germline ends came to 18 bases. CDR3 protein: CASSPHGGGITEAFF. CDR3 sequence (DNA): TGTGCCAGCAGTCCCCACGGGGGGGGGATTACTGAAGCTTTCTTT.

The genes are TRBV4-2 and TRBJ2-1, with D unresolved. Germline CDR1 is LGHNA and CDR2 is YNFKEQ. V lost 0 bases to trimming and J lost 0 bases, with 24 bases between them. This CDR3 is 21 amino acids long. CDR3 region: CASSQDSPSSRVGISYNEQFF. The CDR3 nucleotides are TGTGCCAGCAGCCAAGATAGTCCGAGCTCCCGAGTGGGGATCTCCTACAATGAGCAGTTCTTC.

The table lists this clonotype with many counts. The rearrangement links TRBV7-2 to TRBJ1-2, with 8 bases fitting TRBD1. Germline-derived CDR1 and CDR2 are SGHTA and FQGNSA. CDR3 length equals 15 residues. The ends lost 5 bases at V and 4 bases at J; junction bases unmatched: 9. The CDR3 nucleotides are TGTGCCAGCAGCGCGGGACAGGTTGGTGGCTATGGCTACACCTTC. Amino acids: CASSAGQVGGYGYTF. Drawing the rest from reference TRBV7-2 and TRBJ1-2, the complete variable domain is GAGVSQSPSNKVTEKGKDVELRCDPISGHTALYWYRQSLGQGLEFLIYFQGNSAPDKSGLPSDRFSAERTGGSVSTLTIQRTQQEDSAVYLCASSAGQVGGYGYTFGSGTRLTVV.

This clonotype was detected ten times or more. This chain joins TRBV7-9 and TRBJ1-1; D ambiguous. The CDR3 is made up of 12 amino acids. V lost 1 base, J lost 5 bases, and 5 bases lay in between. CDR1 and CDR2 (germline): SEHNR, FQNEAQ (reference sequence). Here the CDR3 reads CASSLVVTEAFF. CDR3 DNA sequence: TGTGCCAGCAGCTTAGTTGTTACTGAAGCTTTCTTT. The full variable domain, completed using reference TRBV7-9 and TRBJ1-1, is DTGVSQNPRHKITKRGQNVTFRCDPISEHNRLYWYRQTLGQGPEFLTYFQNEAQLEKSRLLSDRFSAERPKGSFSTLEIQRTEQGDSAMYLCASSLVVTEAFFGQGTRLTVV.

V is TRBV28 and J is TRBJ1-1; D not certain. The CDR3 sequence is 15 residues long. Trimming removed 7 bases at V and 4 bases at J, with 19 bases between. Germline assignment: CDR1 MDHEN and CDR2 SYDVKM. Written as DNA, the CDR3 is TGTGCCAGCACTCCCTTTGGAGCTGAGGGCACTGAAGCTTTCTTT. This gives the protein CASTPFGAEGTEAFF.

The sample holds many counts of this clonotype. The V gene is TRBV7-9, the J gene TRBJ2-2, with D tentatively TRBD1 (5 bases). Germline V CDR1 and CDR2: SEHNR, FQNEAQ (reference sequence). The CDR3 is 15 residues long. Trimming cost V 5 bases and J 4 bases, with 14 bases left between them. The CDR3 nucleotides read TGTGCCAGCAGCCACCAGGGAAGTAGCACCGGGGAGCTGTTTTTT. Its translation: CASSHQGSSTGELFF.

The chain joins TRBV5-6 to TRBJ1-4; possibly TRBD1 for D (6 bases). V shed 3 bases and J shed 0 bases, with 15 bases lying between them. The CDR3 has 17 amino acids. Germline V gene data show CDR1 as SGHDT and CDR2 as YYEEEE. In nucleotides, the CDR3 is TGTGCCAGCAGCTGGAAGTTGGACAGCGCAACTAATGAAAAACTGTTTTTT. Protein sequence: CASSWKLDSATNEKLFF. Drawing the rest from reference TRBV5-6 and TRBJ1-4, the complete variable domain is DAGVTQSPTHLIKTRGQQVTLRCSPKSGHDTVSWYQQALGQGPQFIFQYYEEEERQRGNFPDRFSGHQFPNYSSELNVNALLLGDSALYLCASSWKLDSATNEKLFFGSGTQLSVL.

The chain couples TRBV25-1 to TRBJ2-6, with a possible D match to TRBD1 (5 bases). This CDR3 contains 15 residues. The V gene lost 3 bases and the J gene lost 1 base, with 7 bases spanning the gap. From germline, CDR1 is MGHDK and CDR2 SYGVNS. The CDR3 DNA is TGTGCCAGCAGTGACCCAGGGTCTGGGGCCAACGTCCTGACTTTC. Translated: CASSDPGSGANVLTF.

The V and J genes are TRBV30 and TRBJ1-2; D gene ambiguous. V lost 3 bases and J lost 8, with 19 bases in between. Germline-derived CDR1 and CDR2 are GTSNPN and SVGIG (reference sequence). The CDR3 has 14 residues. This CDR3 is CAWSVVQSRRGYTF. As DNA, the CDR3 is TGTGCCTGGAGCGTCGTACAGTCCCGGAGGGGCTACACCTTC.

The chain is built from TRBV12-3 or TRBV12-4 and TRBJ2-1, with a tentative D call TRBD2 (5 bases). Trimming shortened V by 6 bases and J by 4 bases, and 22 bases separated the two germline ends. The CDR3 consists of 17 residues. This chain's CDR3 is CASSPSSQRRRYNEQFF. CDR3 in DNA: TGTGCCAGCAGCCCCTCCTCCCAGCGGCGGCGATACAATGAGCAGTTCTTC.